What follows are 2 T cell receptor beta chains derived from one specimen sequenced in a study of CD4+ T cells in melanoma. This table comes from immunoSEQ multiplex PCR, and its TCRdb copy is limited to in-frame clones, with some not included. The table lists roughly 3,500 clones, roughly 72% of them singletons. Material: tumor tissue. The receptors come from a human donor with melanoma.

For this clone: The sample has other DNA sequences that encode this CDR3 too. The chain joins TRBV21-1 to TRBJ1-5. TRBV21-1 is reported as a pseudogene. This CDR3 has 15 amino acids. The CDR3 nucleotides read TGCGCCAGCAGAGGGCTACATTGGCATCATCAGCCCCAGCATTTT. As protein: CASRGLHWHHQPQHF.

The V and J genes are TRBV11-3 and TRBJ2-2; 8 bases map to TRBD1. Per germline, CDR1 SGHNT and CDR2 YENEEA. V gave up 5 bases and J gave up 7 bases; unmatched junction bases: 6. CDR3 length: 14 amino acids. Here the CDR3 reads CASSPTGGHGELFF. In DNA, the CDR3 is TGTGCCAGCAGCCCAACAGGGGGTCACGGGGAGCTGTTTTTT.